Below are 26 T cell receptor beta chains sequenced from a single sample in a study of T cells after yellow fever vaccination. Via MiXCR, TCRdb re-called the 5' RACE reads, giving one row per CDR3 protein. Here the sample spans over 110,000 distinct CDR3 sequences, more than 6% being singletons. Here the sequenced sample was CD4+ T cells sorted from PBMCs, taken 5 days after the yellow fever booster vaccination. Every receptor here comes from a man under 40 who received the YFV17D yellow fever vaccine.

This clonotype was seen repeatedly, ten times or more. This sequence joins TRBV29-1 and TRBJ2-1, with 10 nucleotides matching TRBD1. The CDR3 covers 12 residues. Trimming at V came to 7 bases and at J to 7 bases, leaving 4 bases not matched to a gene. The germline CDR1 and CDR2 sequences are SQVTM and ANQGSEA. CDR3 loop: CSGGQGGNEQFF. The CDR3 DNA follows: TGCAGCGGCGGACAGGGGGGTAATGAGCAGTTCTTC.

This clonotype was counted many times. The gene calls are TRBV9 and TRBJ2-6, with TRBD1 identical over 8 bases. CDR3 length: 17 residues. Germline V gives CDR1 SGDLS, CDR2 YYNGEE. V shed 7 bases and J 6 bases; nucleotides not matched to a gene: 15. CDR3 protein: CASGQGRGTLAANVLTF. CDR3 DNA: TGTGCCAGCGGACAGGGACGAGGTACCTTAGCGGCCAACGTCCTGACTTTC. Supplemented by reference TRBV9 and TRBJ2-6, the full variable domain reads DSGVTQTPKHLITATGQRVTLRCSPRSGDLSVYWYQQSLDQGLQFLIQYYNGEERAKGNILERFSAQQFPDLHSELNLSSLELGDSALYFCASGQGRGTLAANVLTFGAGSRLTVL.

This clonotype was seen ten or more times. The chain links TRBV20-1 to TRBJ2-2; 9 nucleotides agree with TRBD2. The CDR3 length is 14 residues. Germline values: CDR1 DFQATT, CDR2 SNEGSKA (reference sequence). V lost 3 bases and J lost 1; bases outside the gene matches: 0. CDR3 amino acids: CSASSGRNTGELFF. The CDR3 coding sequence is TGCAGTGCTAGTAGCGGGAGGAACACCGGGGAGCTGTTTTTT.

The table lists this clonotype with many counts. V gene TRBV7-2 combines with J gene TRBJ2-5; D call uncertain. The CDR3 loop spans 13 amino acids. The germline V gene has CDR1 SGHTA and CDR2 FQGNSA. Trimming shortened V by 0 bases and J by 4 bases, and 6 bases separated the two germline ends. In DNA form, the CDR3 reads TGTGCCAGCAGCTTAGCGGGAAGAGAGACCCAGTACTTC. It encodes CASSLAGRETQYF.

This clonotype appeared many times. The chain employs TRBV19 and TRBJ2-4, with TRBD2 matching 13 bases. The V gene's germline CDR1 is LNHDA and CDR2 SQIVND (reference sequence). The CDR3 spans 18 residues. The V segment lost 3 bases and the J segment 3 bases; nucleotides outside the gene matches: 8. The CDR3 is CASSILGLAGADKNIQYF. The CDR3 DNA sequence: TGTGCCAGTAGTATCCTAGGACTAGCGGGAGCGGACAAAAACATTCAGTACTTC.

There are many counts of this clonotype. The chain carries TRBV3-1 and TRBJ2-5; no definite D call. The CDR3 length is 15 residues. Trimming cost V 5 bases and J 0 bases, with 13 bases left between them. The germline CDR1 and CDR2 sequences are LGHDT and YNNKEL (reference sequence). CDR3 sequence: CASSISTVDQETQYF. The CDR3 bases are TGTGCCAGCAGCATTAGCACCGTAGACCAAGAGACCCAGTACTTC.

In its sample, this clonotype was seen many times. This chain uses TRBV5-1 with TRBJ2-7; D unresolved. This CDR3 has 13 amino acids. Deletions cut 0 bases from V and 5 bases from J, with 9 bases between. Germline values: CDR1 SGHRS, CDR2 YFSETQ. DNA of the CDR3: TGCGCCAGCAGCTTGGCGGTTCCCAACGAGCAGTACTTC. Residues: CASSLAVPNEQYF.

This clonotype was observed many times. The rearrangement joins TRBV9 to TRBJ2-5; D call uncertain. V dropped 0 bases and J dropped 5 bases, with 11 bases sitting between them. Germline CDR1 is SGDLS and CDR2 is YYNGEE. The CDR3 length is 14 residues. The CDR3 DNA sequence: TGTGCCAGCAGCGTAGGGCCCACTGGGGAGACCCAGTACTTC. This gives the protein CASSVGPTGETQYF.

This clonotype has a count of ten or more. The chain combines TRBV29-1 with TRBJ2-1; 11 nucleotides match TRBD2. The CDR3 totals 17 residues. Germline V gene lookup returns CDR1 SQVTM and CDR2 ANQGSEA. V was pared by 1 base and J by 0 bases, with 5 bases of the junction left unmatched. CDR3 loop: CSVEGLLAGGSYNEQFF. The CDR3 DNA follows: TGCAGCGTTGAAGGGTTGCTAGCGGGAGGCTCCTACAATGAGCAGTTCTTC.

This clonotype has a handful of counts. This chain connects TRBV24-1 to TRBJ2-1, with 7 bases that match TRBD1. Germline V gene data show CDR1 as KGHDR and CDR2 as SFDVKD. The CDR3 consists of 14 residues. Trimming at V came to 1 base and at J to 6 bases, leaving 2 bases not matched to a gene. CDR3: CATSDLQGSNEQFF. Written as DNA, the CDR3 is TGTGCCACCAGTGATTTACAGGGGTCCAATGAGCAGTTCTTC.

This clonotype was found many times. This chain links TRBV9 with TRBJ2-3; 11 bases line up with TRBD2. CDR1 and CDR2 from the germline V gene are SGDLS and YYNGEE. The J segment lost 2 bases and the V segment lost 3 bases, leaving 5 bases of the junction unmatched. The length of the CDR3 is 16 residues. As DNA, the CDR3 is TGTGCCAGCAGCGCAGGGACTAGCGGAGTCACAGATACGCAGTATTTT. It is translated as CASSAGTSGVTDTQYF. Using reference TRBV9 and TRBJ2-3 for the parts outside the CDR3, the full variable domain is DSGVTQTPKHLITATGQRVTLRCSPRSGDLSVYWYQQSLDQGLQFLIQYYNGEERAKGNILERFSAQQFPDLHSELNLSSLELGDSALYFCASSAGTSGVTDTQYFGPGTRLTVL.

This clonotype was counted ten times or more. The rearrangement uses TRBV5-1 and TRBJ2-7, with 7 bases fitting TRBD1. Per the germline V gene, CDR1 is SGHRS and CDR2 is YFSETQ. This CDR3 spans 13 amino acids. V shed 4 bases, J shed 7 bases, and the junction held 8 bases outside the gene matches. In DNA, the CDR3 is TGCGCCAGCAGCGCAGGACAGGCGACGGAGCAGTACTTC. Encoded protein: CASSAGQATEQYF. The full variable domain, rest sourced from reference TRBV5-1 and TRBJ2-7, is KAGVTQTPRYLIKTRGQQVTLSCSPISGHRSVSWYQQTPGQGLQFLFEYFSETQRNKGNFPGRFSGRQFSNSRSEMNVSTLELGDSALYLCASSAGQATEQYFGPGTRLTVT.

This clonotype was picked up many times. J is TRBJ2-7 and V is TRBV28; D unresolved. The CDR3 extends over 11 amino acids. Germline-derived CDR1 and CDR2 are MDHEN and SYDVKM. V lost 5 bases, J lost 13 bases, and 15 bases lay in between. Here the CDR3 reads CASSGGWRTYF. In DNA, the CDR3 is TGTGCCAGCAGTGGTGGGTGGCGTACTTACTTC. The variable domain in full, completed from reference TRBV28 and TRBJ2-7, reads DVKVTQSSRYLVKRTGEKVFLECVQDMDHENMFWYRQDPGLGLRLIYFSYDVKMKEKGDIPEGYSVSREKKERFSLILESASTNQTSMYLCASSGGWRTYFGPGTRLTVT.

The chain couples TRBV20-1 to TRBJ2-1; 7 bases match TRBD2. The CDR3 extends over 15 amino acids. The J segment lost 4 bases and the V segment lost 0 bases, leaving 6 bases of the junction unmatched. Germline-derived CDR1 and CDR2 are DFQATT and SNEGSKA (reference sequence). CDR3 bases: TGCAGTGCTAGAGATCGCGGGAGAGGTTACAATGAGCAGTTCTTC. Translated, it gives CSARDRGRGYNEQFF.

This clonotype showed up just a few times. The chain has TRBV20-1 and TRBJ1-5; D gene ambiguous. Per the germline V gene, CDR1 is DFQATT and CDR2 is SNEGSKA (reference sequence). This CDR3 has 13 amino acids. V shed 1 base and J shed 9 bases, with 13 bases lying between them. The CDR3 DNA follows: TGCAGTGCTAGAGGGAGGAGAGACGGGCCCCAGCATTTT. Translated, it gives CSARGRRDGPQHF.

Many counts were recorded for this clonotype. The chain recombines TRBV28 with TRBJ2-6, with D unresolved. Germline V gene lookup returns CDR1 MDHEN and CDR2 SYDVKM. CDR3 length: 13 amino acids. Between the trimmed V and J ends, which lost 6 bases and 4 bases, there was a span of 7 bases. CDR3 sequence: CASSIDGANVLTF. The CDR3 DNA reads as TGTGCCAGCAGCATCGACGGGGCCAACGTCCTGACTTTC. Supplemented by reference TRBV28 and TRBJ2-6, the full variable domain reads DVKVTQSSRYLVKRTGEKVFLECVQDMDHENMFWYRQDPGLGLRLIYFSYDVKMKEKGDIPEGYSVSREKKERFSLILESASTNQTSMYLCASSIDGANVLTFGAGSRLTVL.

The gene calls are TRBV5-4 and TRBJ2-1; D possibly matches TRBD1 or TRBD2 (5 bases each). The V gene lost 4 bases and the J gene lost 2 bases, with 13 bases spanning the gap. The CDR3 totals 15 residues. Per germline, CDR1 SGHNT and CDR2 YYREEE (reference sequence). In nucleotides, the CDR3 is TGTGCCAGCAGCCCTGGGGGTGGGCCCTACAATGAGCAGTTCTTC. It encodes CASSPGGGPYNEQFF.

This clonotype has a count of ten or more. The chain uses TRBV25-1 and TRBJ2-5, with D possibly matching TRBD2 (6 bases). Germline values: CDR1 MGHDK, CDR2 SYGVNS. The length of the CDR3 is 13 residues. V lost 7 bases, J lost 4 bases, and 13 bases lay in between. For the CDR3, the DNA is TGTGCCAGCACTCATAGCGGCGGAGAGACCCAGTACTTC. This gives the protein CASTHSGGETQYF.

The sample holds many counts of this clonotype. CDR3 region: CATSYSGNYGYTF. The DNA of the CDR3 is TGTGCCACCAGCTACTCCGGGAACTATGGCTACACCTTC. The chain links TRBV15 to TRBJ1-2; D call uncertain. The CDR3 totals 13 residues. V was trimmed by 5 bases and J by 2 bases, leaving 9 bases between them. Germline assignment: CDR1 LNHNV and CDR2 YYDKDF (reference sequence).

J is TRBJ2-7 and V is TRBV30; 7 nucleotides align to TRBD1. V was pared by 4 bases and J by 5 bases, with 11 bases of the junction left unmatched. In germline, CDR1 is GTSNPN, CDR2 SVGIG (reference sequence). The CDR3 loop spans 14 amino acids. This chain's CDR3 is CAWTTERQGHEQYF. CDR3 bases: TGTGCCTGGACGACTGAACGACAGGGCCACGAGCAGTACTTC.

This clonotype was found many times. The chain uses TRBV14 and TRBJ1-5, with D unresolved. V was shortened by 1 base and J by 9 bases, with 10 bases between the two germline ends. Looked up from germline, CDR1 is SGHDN and CDR2 is FVKESK. The CDR3 is 13 amino acids. The CDR3 reads CASSQASHGPQHF. The CDR3 nucleotides read TGTGCCAGCAGCCAAGCCTCTCACGGGCCCCAGCATTTT.

This clonotype showed up many times. CDR3 amino acids: CASRKGQDTYEQYF. CDR3 sequence (DNA): TGCGCCAGCAGGAAGGGACAGGACACGTACGAGCAGTACTTC. J is TRBJ2-7 and V is TRBV5-1; 8 bases match TRBD1. The CDR3 runs to 14 residues. J was trimmed by 4 bases and V by 5 bases; bases with no gene match: 8. Germline assignment: CDR1 SGHRS and CDR2 YFSETQ.

At least ten counts were recorded for this clonotype. The chain couples TRBV7-2 to TRBJ2-5; maybe TRBD2 (6 bases). This CDR3 is 13 amino acids long. V was shortened by 5 bases and J by 4 bases, with 11 bases between the two germline ends. Germline V gene data show CDR1 as SGHTA and CDR2 as FQGNSA. The CDR3 loop is CASSQRGLETQYF. CDR3 DNA sequence: TGTGCCAGCAGCCAACGGGGGTTAGAGACCCAGTACTTC.

A remark on this clonotype: This may arise from a read error, as a much more abundant clone is one base away. The gene calls are TRBV20-1 and TRBJ2-7; 9 bases line up with TRBD2. CDR3 length equals 15 residues. Trimming cost V 4 bases and J 5 bases; bases outside gene matches: 12. Per germline, CDR1 DFQATT and CDR2 SNEGSKA (reference sequence). This CDR3 is CSATRNRLAVDEQYF. CDR3 sequence (DNA): TGCAGTGCTACCCGTAATAGACTAGCGGTAGACGAGCAGTACTTC.

This clonotype was seen many times. The V and J genes are TRBV6-5 and TRBJ1-5; possible D gene TRBD1, 5 bases. Trimming cost V 6 bases and J 7 bases, with 16 bases left between them. The CDR3 has 14 amino acids. CDR1 and CDR2 (germline): MNHEY, SVGAGI. CDR3 sequence (DNA): TGTGCCAGCAGACCTCGTCCCGGGGGACAGCCCCAGCATTTT. Translation gives CASRPRPGGQPQHF.

The sample holds many counts of this clonotype. V is TRBV7-8 and J is TRBJ2-1, with no clear D. The CDR3 loop spans 15 amino acids. Germline V gives CDR1 SGHVS, CDR2 FQNEAQ. V shed 2 bases and J shed 5 bases, with 13 bases lying between them. The CDR3 nucleotides read TGTGCCAGCAGCTTAATAGGCAGCGCCAACAATGAGCAGTTCTTC. This sequence encodes CASSLIGSANNEQFF.